These 32 T cell receptor beta chains originate from one sample sequenced in a study of blood T cell repertoires in COVID-19. TCRdb's table, derived via immunoSEQ multiplex PCR, lists solely in-frame clones and lacks some. The sample includes under 450,000 clones, around 86% seen only once; the top ten take about 4.9%. What was sequenced was PBMCs or T cells enriched from blood (not recorded which). The receptors here all came from a woman between 50 and 59 years old who had recovered from COVID-19.

This clone has more than one count but fewer than ten. V is TRBV28 and J is TRBJ1-4, with a possible D match to TRBD1 (5 bases). Germline CDR1 MDHEN, CDR2 SYDVKM. The CDR3 loop spans 15 amino acids. V was cut by 7 bases and J by 7 bases, with 19 bases left in between. CDR3 DNA: TGTGCCAGCAACCCATACGGGCAGGGCGGTGAAAAACTGTTTTTT. Protein: CASNPYGQGGEKLFF. Supplemented by reference TRBV28 and TRBJ1-4, the full variable domain reads DVKVTQSSRYLVKRTGEKVFLECVQDMDHENMFWYRQDPGLGLRLIYFSYDVKMKEKGDIPEGYSVSREKKERFSLILESASTNQTSMYLCASNPYGQGGEKLFFGSGTQLSVL.

Only a few counts were recorded for this clone. This sequence joins TRBV6-5 and TRBJ1-2; no clear D. From germline, CDR1 is MNHEY and CDR2 SVGAGI. The CDR3 runs 11 residues. V lost 5 bases and J lost 7, with 8 bases in between. The CDR3 bases are TGTGCCAGCAGTAGTAAGCCTGGCTACACCTTC. Translation gives CASSSKPGYTF.

The gene calls are TRBV30 and TRBJ2-1; D uncertain. Between the trimmed V and J ends, which lost 2 bases and 2 bases, there was a span of 7 bases. Per the germline V gene, CDR1 is GTSNPN and CDR2 is SVGIG (reference sequence). CDR3 length equals 13 residues. CDR3 region: CAWSQAAYNEQFF. CDR3 nucleotides: TGTGCCTGGAGTCAGGCAGCCTACAATGAGCAGTTCTTC. The entire variable domain, with the rest obtained from reference TRBV30 and TRBJ2-1, is as follows: SQTIHQWPATLVQPVGSPLSLECTVEGTSNPNLYWYRQAAGRGLQLLFYSVGIGQISSEVPQNLSASRPQDRQFILSSKKLLLSDSGFYLCAWSQAAYNEQFFGPGTRLTVL.

V gene TRBV3-1 (or the pseudogene TRBV3-2) combines with J gene TRBJ2-3, with 8 bases matching TRBD1. With 4 bases clipped from V and 6 bases from J, the junction kept 3 bases outside the gene matches. CDR1 LGHDT and CDR2 YNNKEL come from the germline V gene (reference sequence). This CDR3 is 13 amino acids long. This CDR3 reads CASSRAGGDTQYF. DNA of the CDR3: TGTGCCAGCAGCCGGGCAGGGGGCGATACGCAGTATTTT.

The chain recombines TRBV2 with TRBJ1-1; perhaps TRBD1 as D (6 bases). The V end was cut by 6 bases, the J end by 6 bases, with 8 bases between. Germline lookup yields CDR1 SNHLY and CDR2 FYNNEI. This CDR3 contains 11 residues. In DNA, the CDR3 is TGTGCCAGCAGGACAGGCCCTGAAGCTTTCTTT. Translated: CASRTGPEAFF.

The rearrangement uses TRBV27 and TRBJ1-2, with TRBD1 as a possible D gene (6 bases). Germline loops: CDR1 MNHEY, CDR2 SMNVEV (reference sequence). V lost 3 bases and J lost 1, with 18 bases in between. The CDR3 spans 17 residues. The CDR3 DNA is TGTGCCAGCAGTTTGATTTCCGGACAGCGAATTAACTATGGCTACACCTTC. Its translation: CASSLISGQRINYGYTF.

The V call is TRBV18, the J call TRBJ2-3; 8 bases map to TRBD2. This CDR3 is built from 15 residues. Germline V gene sequence: CDR1 KGHSH, CDR2 LQKENI. J gave up 4 bases and V 3 bases, and 6 bases lay outside the gene matches. CDR3 region: CASSPGTSRPDTQYF. The DNA for the CDR3 is TGTGCCAGCTCACCCGGGACTAGTCGCCCAGATACGCAGTATTTT.

This clone showed up just a few times. The chain has TRBV3-1 (or the pseudogene TRBV3-2) and TRBJ1-1; D is perhaps TRBD1 (5 bases). This CDR3 is built from 14 residues. Per the germline V gene, CDR1 is LGHDT and CDR2 is YNNKEL (reference sequence). Trimming cost V 1 base and J 4 bases, with 10 bases left between them. The CDR3 protein is CASSQAWQGTEAFF. Here the CDR3 DNA reads TGTGCCAGCAGCCAAGCTTGGCAGGGCACTGAAGCTTTCTTT.

The V gene is TRBV19, the J gene TRBJ2-1, with 9 positions matching TRBD1. This CDR3 contains 15 residues. Germline V gene lookup returns CDR1 LNHDA and CDR2 SQIVND (reference sequence). The trim removed 1 base at V and 9 bases at J, leaving 7 bases unmatched. DNA for the CDR3: TGTGCCAGTAGTATAGTGGGACAGGGCATTGCTGAGCAGTTCTTC. This encodes CASSIVGQGIAEQFF.

The V and J genes are TRBV29-1 and TRBJ1-1; D possibly corresponds to TRBD1 (5 bases). From germline, CDR1 is SQVTM and CDR2 ANQGSEA. This CDR3 contains 13 residues. Deletions cut 4 bases from V and 0 bases from J, with 9 bases between. CDR3 DNA sequence: TGCAGCGTTGCTGTAGGGGTGAACACTGAAGCTTTCTTT. Amino acids: CSVAVGVNTEAFF.

This clone came up a few times. The J gene is TRBJ1-3, the V gene TRBV3-1 (or the pseudogene TRBV3-2); D is undetermined. The CDR3 is 17 residues long. Trimming left V 0 bases short and J 1 base short, with 13 bases between. Germline loops: CDR1 LGHDT, CDR2 YNNKEL (reference sequence). The CDR3: CASSQDRLIRSGNTIYF. In DNA form, the CDR3 reads TGTGCCAGCAGCCAAGACCGACTTATACGATCTGGAAACACCATATATTTT.

The V call is TRBV7-8, the J call TRBJ2-5, with 8 bases identical to TRBD1. V was pared by 3 bases and J by 5 bases, with 5 bases of the junction left unmatched. Germline lookup yields CDR1 SGHVS and CDR2 FQNEAQ. The CDR3 sequence is 14 residues long. In DNA, the CDR3 is TGTGCCAGCAGCTTCCAGGGGGCAGGGGAGACCCAGTACTTC. Translation gives CASSFQGAGETQYF. Filled out from reference TRBV7-8 and TRBJ2-5, the complete variable domain reads GAGVSQSPRYKVAKRGQDVALRCDPISGHVSLFWYQQALGQGPEFLTYFQNEAQLDKSGLPSDRFFAERPEGSVSTLKIQRTQQEDSAVYLCASSFQGAGETQYFGPGTRLLVL.

The chain uses TRBV30 and TRBJ1-5; possible D gene TRBD1, 5 bases. The CDR3 has 13 residues. Germline V gene sequence: CDR1 GTSNPN, CDR2 SVGIG (reference sequence). V was pared by 1 base and J by 5 bases, with 9 bases between. The DNA for the CDR3 is TGTGCCTGGAGTGAGGGGCCCTATCAGCCCCAGCATTTT. Translated: CAWSEGPYQPQHF. The full variable domain, with the rest looked up from reference TRBV30 and TRBJ1-5, is SQTIHQWPATLVQPVGSPLSLECTVEGTSNPNLYWYRQAAGRGLQLLFYSVGIGQISSEVPQNLSASRPQDRQFILSSKKLLLSDSGFYLCAWSEGPYQPQHFGDGTRLSIL.

J is TRBJ1-2 and V is TRBV4-2; possibly TRBD1 for D (5 bases). The CDR3 is 14 amino acids. Germline V gene sequence: CDR1 LGHNA, CDR2 YNFKEQ. The V end was cut by 1 base, the J end by 4 bases, with 10 bases between. The CDR3 here is CASSQGGLSYGYTF. DNA of the CDR3: TGTGCCAGCAGCCAAGGGGGACTGAGCTATGGCTACACCTTC.

The gene calls are TRBV6-6 and TRBJ2-7; 8 positions agree with TRBD2. The CDR3 spans 14 residues. Germline V gene data show CDR1 as MNHNY and CDR2 as SVGAGI (reference sequence). The junction had 5 bases not matched to a gene; V was cut back by 5 bases and J by 2 bases. The CDR3 DNA reads as TGTGCCAGCAGTCCTAGCGGGCATGCCTACGAGCAGTACTTC. It yields the protein CASSPSGHAYEQYF.

The chain is built from TRBV2 and TRBJ2-2; perhaps TRBD1 as D (6 bases). Trimming removed 5 bases from V and 6 bases from J, with 16 bases in between. CDR3 length: 15 amino acids. CDR1 SNHLY and CDR2 FYNNEI come from the germline V gene. The CDR3 sequence is CASSFYTGTAGELFF. The CDR3 DNA reads as TGTGCCAGCAGTTTTTACACAGGGACCGCCGGGGAGCTGTTTTTT.

The chain recombines TRBV5-6 with TRBJ1-2; a weak D match, TRBD1 (5 bases). CDR3 length equals 14 residues. Germline loops: CDR1 SGHDT, CDR2 YYEEEE. Trimming removed 5 bases from V and 0 bases from J, with 11 bases in between. CDR3 in DNA: TGTGCCAGCAGATGGGGCAGCTCTAACTATGGCTACACCTTC. It specifies CASRWGSSNYGYTF.

As regards this clone: Other DNA sequences in the same sample also yield this CDR3. The chain couples TRBV12-3 or TRBV12-4 to TRBJ1-1; a possible D gene is TRBD1 (5 bases). Trimming took 5 bases from V and 0 from J, leaving 7 bases between them. This CDR3 spans 13 amino acids. DNA of the CDR3: TGTGCCAGCAGTCAAGGGGTGAACACTGAAGCTTTCTTT. Translated: CASSQGVNTEAFF.

V gene TRBV14 combines with J gene TRBJ1-1, with D perhaps TRBD1 (6 bases). The CDR3 has 14 residues. V was cut by 1 base and J by 5 bases, with 11 bases left in between. CDR1 SGHDN and CDR2 FVKESK come from the germline V gene. CDR3 amino acids: CASSQGRGITEAFF. CDR3 sequence (DNA): TGTGCCAGCAGCCAAGGTAGGGGGATAACTGAAGCTTTCTTT.

This chain links TRBV5-1 with TRBJ1-6; no definite D call. V was pared by 4 bases and J by 9 bases, with 17 bases between. This CDR3 has 15 amino acids. From germline, CDR1 is SGHRS and CDR2 YFSETQ. The CDR3 loop is CASSASGRVGSPLHF. In DNA form, the CDR3 reads TGCGCCAGCAGCGCTAGCGGCCGGGTCGGTTCACCCCTCCACTTT.

The J gene is TRBJ2-5, the V gene TRBV10-3; D possibly corresponds to TRBD1 (6 bases). The ends were cut back, 5 bases at V and 9 bases at J, with 16 bases in the middle. Germline V gives CDR1 ENHRY, CDR2 SYGVKD. The CDR3 covers 13 residues. CDR3 protein: CAISSVGQGPQYF. The CDR3 coding sequence is TGTGCCATCAGTAGTGTAGGCCAGGGGCCCCAGTACTTC.

This clone was found a few times. The chain employs TRBV27 and TRBJ1-5; TRBD1 agrees at 10 bases. The CDR3 runs to 18 residues. Per germline, CDR1 MNHEY and CDR2 SMNVEV (reference sequence). Losses at the gene ends were 1 base for V and 6 bases for J; bases not matched to a gene: 12. The CDR3 sequence: CASSLFFSGQGLVQPQHF. In nucleotides, the CDR3 is TGTGCCAGCAGTTTATTCTTCTCGGGACAGGGGTTAGTTCAGCCCCAGCATTTT.

This clone was seen more than once but under ten times. The V call is TRBV4-2, the J call TRBJ2-3; 9 bases match TRBD2. The CDR3 totals 17 residues. Germline V gene data show CDR1 as LGHNA and CDR2 as YNFKEQ. Unmatched junction bases numbered 10, after V lost 1 base and J lost 5 bases. The CDR3 sequence is CASSQGGGRAGGDTQYF. In DNA, the CDR3 is TGTGCCAGCAGCCAAGGGGGCGGGAGGGCCGGGGGAGATACGCAGTATTTT.

This clone appeared a single time. The rearrangement joins TRBV5-1 to TRBJ1-2; TRBD1 agrees at 10 bases. Trimming removed 4 bases from V and 5 bases from J; junction bases left unmatched: 8. This CDR3 has 15 amino acids. Germline V gene lookup returns CDR1 SGHRS and CDR2 YFSETQ. The CDR3 coding sequence is TGCGCCAGCAGCCCGAGACAGGGGGCACTATATGGCTACACCTTC. This translates into CASSPRQGALYGYTF.

The V call is TRBV19, the J call TRBJ2-3; the match to TRBD1 covers 7 bases. Germline assignment: CDR1 LNHDA and CDR2 SQIVND (reference sequence). J was trimmed by 4 bases and V by 9 bases; bases with no gene match: 13. CDR3 length: 15 amino acids. CDR3 sequence: CASRDRGPLADTQYF. In DNA form, the CDR3 reads TGTGCCAGCCGGGACAGAGGGCCATTGGCAGATACGCAGTATTTT.

This clone was observed once. V and J are TRBV7-2 and TRBJ1-5; 10 bases map to TRBD1. Germline V gene lookup returns CDR1 SGHTA and CDR2 FQGNSA. The J segment lost 4 bases and the V segment lost 1 base, leaving 1 base of the junction unmatched. The CDR3 contains 15 residues. The CDR3 nucleotides are TGTGCCAGCAGCTTAGGACAGGGGGCAAATCAGCCCCAGCATTTT. Residues: CASSLGQGANQPQHF.

The V and J genes are TRBV5-4 and TRBJ1-1; D perhaps matches TRBD1 (5 bases). Trimming shortened V by 0 bases and J by 6 bases, and 12 bases separated the two germline ends. Germline V lookup: CDR1 SGHNT, CDR2 YYREEE (reference sequence). There are 14 residues in the CDR3. The CDR3 coding sequence is TGTGCCAGCAGCTTGGGTAACTTAGGGGCTGAAGCTTTCTTT. Residues: CASSLGNLGAEAFF.

V usage is TRBV2 and J usage is TRBJ1-1, with 10 bases matching TRBD1. The CDR3 extends over 15 amino acids. V lost 5 bases, J lost 6 bases, and 9 bases stayed unmatched. Germline CDR1 SNHLY, CDR2 FYNNEI. The CDR3 nucleotides are TGTGCCAGCAGTCGACAGGGGGCGGGTTTCGCTGAAGCTTTCTTT. Its protein product is CASSRQGAGFAEAFF.

The chain employs TRBV30 and TRBJ2-5; D not resolved. V was cut by 0 bases and J by 4 bases, with 9 bases left in between. This CDR3 is built from 13 residues. CDR1 is GTSNPN and CDR2 is SVGIG in the germline V gene (reference sequence). Here the CDR3 DNA reads TGTGCCTGGAGTGTATCAAGGAGAGAGACCCAGTACTTC. Protein sequence: CAWSVSRRETQYF.

This clone was counted only a few times. The chain employs TRBV30 and TRBJ1-1; no firm D call. CDR3 length: 11 residues. Germline CDR1 and CDR2: GTSNPN and SVGIG (reference sequence). V was cut by 1 base and J by 6 bases, with 6 bases left in between. The CDR3 protein is CAWSGRAEAFF. The DNA for the CDR3 is TGTGCCTGGAGTGGGCGGGCTGAAGCTTTCTTT.

V is TRBV30 and J is TRBJ2-1; 14 bases align to TRBD2. V lost 7 bases to trimming and J lost 2 bases; unmatched junction nucleotides: 10. Germline V CDR1 and CDR2: GTSNPN, SVGIG (reference sequence). The CDR3 contains 17 residues. Written as DNA, the CDR3 is TGTGCCTTCCGACTAGCGGGAGGGCTGGGGCCCTACAATGAGCAGTTCTTC. The encoded protein is CAFRLAGGLGPYNEQFF.

This clone is a singleton in its sample. This chain links TRBV5-6 with TRBJ2-3; 11 bases are a match to TRBD2. J gave up 4 bases and V 0 bases, and 7 bases lay outside the gene matches. CDR3 length: 17 amino acids. Germline assignment: CDR1 SGHDT and CDR2 YYEEEE. DNA of the CDR3: TGTGCCAGCAGCTTGGAGGGTAGCGGGGGGGCTGCAGATACGCAGTATTTT. It translates to CASSLEGSGGAADTQYF.